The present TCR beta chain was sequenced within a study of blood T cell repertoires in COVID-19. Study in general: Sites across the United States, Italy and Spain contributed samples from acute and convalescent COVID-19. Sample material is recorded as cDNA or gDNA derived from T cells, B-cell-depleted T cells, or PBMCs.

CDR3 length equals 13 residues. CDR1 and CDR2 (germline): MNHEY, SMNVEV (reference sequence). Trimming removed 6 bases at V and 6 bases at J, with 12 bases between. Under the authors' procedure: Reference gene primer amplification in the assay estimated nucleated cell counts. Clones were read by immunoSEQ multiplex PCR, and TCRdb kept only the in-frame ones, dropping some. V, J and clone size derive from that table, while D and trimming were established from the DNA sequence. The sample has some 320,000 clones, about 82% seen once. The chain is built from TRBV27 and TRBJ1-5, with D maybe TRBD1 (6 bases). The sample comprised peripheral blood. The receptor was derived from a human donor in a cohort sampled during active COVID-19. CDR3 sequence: CASRRQVGQPQHF. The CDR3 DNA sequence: TGTGCCAGCAGAAGACAGGTAGGTCAGCCCCAGCATTTT.